This TCR beta chain was obtained from a study of blood T cell repertoires in COVID-19. Across the study: PBMCs, B-cell-depleted T cells, or T cells provided the cDNA or gDNA that made up the material.

In the authors' methods: It was from reference gene primer amplification that nucleated cell counts were estimated. Clones were sequenced by immunoSEQ multiplex PCR, and TCRdb holds only the in-frame ones, with some missing. From that table come the V and J calls and clone size; the DNA was used to work out D and trimming. Here the sample spans around 280,000 clones, more than 85% being singletons. The clonotype was recovered from a man aged 65 to 79 with acute or convalescent COVID-19. The specimen was peripheral blood.

CDR3 sequence reads: CASSFGAGVLGEQYF. Here the CDR3 DNA reads TGTGCCAGCAGTTTCGGAGCGGGAGTCTTAGGTGAGCAGTACTTC. This chain links TRBV28 with TRBJ2-7; 8 nucleotides line up with TRBD2. Germline values: CDR1 MDHEN, CDR2 SYDVKM. Trimming took 3 bases from V and 7 from J; bases not matched to a gene: 11. This CDR3 is built from 15 residues.